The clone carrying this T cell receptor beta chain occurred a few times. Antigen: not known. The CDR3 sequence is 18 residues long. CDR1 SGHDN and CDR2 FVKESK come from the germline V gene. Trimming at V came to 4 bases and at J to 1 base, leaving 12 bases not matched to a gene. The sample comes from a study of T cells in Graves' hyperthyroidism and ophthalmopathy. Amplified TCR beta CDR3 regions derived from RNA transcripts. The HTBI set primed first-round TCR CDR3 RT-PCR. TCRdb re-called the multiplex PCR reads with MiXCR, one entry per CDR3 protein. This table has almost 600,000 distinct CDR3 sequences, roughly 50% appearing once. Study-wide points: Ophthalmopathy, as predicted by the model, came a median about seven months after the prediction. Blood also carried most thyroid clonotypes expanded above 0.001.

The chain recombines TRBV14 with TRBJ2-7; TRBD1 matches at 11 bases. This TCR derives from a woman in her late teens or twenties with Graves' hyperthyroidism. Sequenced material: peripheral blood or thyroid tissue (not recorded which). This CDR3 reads CASSPLGDWDRGSYEQYF. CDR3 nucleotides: TGTGCCAGCAGCCCCTTAGGGGATTGGGACAGGGGGTCCTACGAGCAGTACTTC. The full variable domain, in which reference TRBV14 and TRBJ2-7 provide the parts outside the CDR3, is EAGVTQFPSHSVIEKGQTVTLRCDPISGHDNLYWYRRVMGKEIKFLLHFVKESKQDESGMPNNRFLAERTGGTYSTLKVQPAELEDSGVYFCASSPLGDWDRGSYEQYFGPGTRLTVT.